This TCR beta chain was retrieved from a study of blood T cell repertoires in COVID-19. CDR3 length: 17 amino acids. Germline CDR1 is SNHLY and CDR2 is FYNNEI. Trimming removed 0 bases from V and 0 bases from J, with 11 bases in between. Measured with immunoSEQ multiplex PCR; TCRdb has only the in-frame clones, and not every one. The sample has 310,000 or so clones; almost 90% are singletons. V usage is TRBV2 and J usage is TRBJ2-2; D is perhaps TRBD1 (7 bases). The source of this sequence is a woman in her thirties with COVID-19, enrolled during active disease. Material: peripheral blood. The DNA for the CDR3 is TGTGCCAGCAGTGAAGCTGGCGGGACAGCGAACACCGGGGAGCTGTTTTTT. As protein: CASSEAGGTANTGELFF.